These T cell receptor beta chains were read from a single sample in a study of blood T cell repertoires in COVID-19. The table came from immunoSEQ multiplex PCR; TCRdb's copy has only in-frame clones and leaves some out. The sample lists about 190,000 clones, 90% occurring once. The sequenced sample was peripheral blood. The receptors shown here come from a man between 45 and 60 years old with acute or convalescent COVID-19. The CDR3 runs from the conserved cysteine through the conserved F or W. Each record gives: J gene, clone size, V gene, D gene, CDR3 protein, CDR3 DNA. The D gene is left open where the match is weak. Size is omitted from some rows. Given values are once, few, many or a class for expanded clones.

j_gene: TRBJ1-5; abundance: NA; v_gene: TRBV7-2; d_gene: NA; CDR3aa: CASSLVTGDQPQHF; CDR3nt: TGTGCCAGCAGCTTAGTGACCGGAGATCAGCCCCAGCATTTT
j_gene: TRBJ1-1; abundance: NA; v_gene: TRBV2; d_gene: NA; CDR3aa: CASILQLNTEAFF; CDR3nt: TGTGCCAGCATCCTACAGCTAAACACTGAAGCTTTCTTT
j_gene: TRBJ2-3; abundance: NA; v_gene: TRBV24-1; d_gene: TRBD2; CDR3aa: CATSDWPSGDTQYF; CDR3nt: TGTGCCACCAGTGATTGGCCTAGCGGGGATACGCAGTATTTT
j_gene: TRBJ1-4; abundance: NA; v_gene: TRBV11-2; d_gene: NA; CDR3aa: CASSPQVNEKLFF; CDR3nt: TGTGCCAGCAGCCCACAGGTTAATGAAAAACTGTTTTTT
j_gene: TRBJ1-2; abundance: NA; v_gene: TRBV19; d_gene: TRBD1; CDR3aa: CASRPGQGYTYGYTF; CDR3nt: TGTGCCAGTAGGCCGGGACAGGGCTACACCTATGGCTACACCTTC
j_gene: TRBJ2-1; abundance: NA; v_gene: TRBV7-6; d_gene: NA; CDR3aa: CASSSSPGSYNEQFF; CDR3nt: TGTGCCAGCAGCTCAAGTCCGGGGTCCTACAATGAGCAGTTCTTC
j_gene: TRBJ1-5; abundance: NA; v_gene: TRBV3-1/TRBV3-2; d_gene: NA; CDR3aa: CASSQSFGAQHF; CDR3nt: TGTGCCAGCAGCCAGAGTTTCGGGGCCCAGCATTTT
j_gene: TRBJ1-1; abundance: NA; v_gene: TRBV5-1; d_gene: NA; CDR3aa: CASSLSGSLNTEAFF; CDR3nt: TGCGCCAGCAGCTTGTCGGGATCATTGAACACTGAAGCTTTCTTT
j_gene: TRBJ1-1; abundance: once; v_gene: TRBV4-2; d_gene: TRBD1; CDR3aa: CASSRGTGVITEAFF; CDR3nt: TGTGCCAGCAGCCGGGGGACAGGGGTGATCACTGAAGCTTTCTTT
j_gene: TRBJ2-5; abundance: once; v_gene: TRBV30; d_gene: NA; CDR3aa: CAWSVSGSDQETQYF; CDR3nt: TGTGCCTGGAGTGTCTCAGGGTCTGACCAAGAGACCCAGTACTTC
j_gene: TRBJ1-2; abundance: NA; v_gene: TRBV19; d_gene: NA; CDR3aa: CASRIGGALSYGYTF; CDR3nt: TGTGCCAGCAGAATCGGGGGGGCTTTGAGCTATGGCTACACCTTC
j_gene: TRBJ2-7; abundance: once; v_gene: TRBV18; d_gene: TRBD2; CDR3aa: CASSPSGSSYEQYF; CDR3nt: TGTGCCAGCTCACCTAGCGGGAGCTCCTACGAGCAGTACTTC
j_gene: TRBJ2-5; abundance: NA; v_gene: TRBV30; d_gene: TRBD2; CDR3aa: CAWRLYLGGRRETQYF; CDR3nt: TGTGCCTGGCGCCTCTATTTGGGCGGGAGAAGAGAGACCCAGTACTTC
j_gene: TRBJ2-7; abundance: once; v_gene: TRBV9; d_gene: TRBD1; CDR3aa: CASSAGTAYEQYF; CDR3nt: TGTGCCAGCAGCGCCGGGACAGCCTACGAGCAGTACTTC
j_gene: TRBJ2-5; abundance: NA; v_gene: TRBV7-2; d_gene: NA; CDR3aa: CASSPGRQVETQYF; CDR3nt: TGTGCCAGCAGCCCCGGCCGACAAGTAGAGACCCAGTACTTC
j_gene: TRBJ1-6; abundance: NA; v_gene: TRBV6-5; d_gene: NA; CDR3aa: CASSPQGDRNSPLHF; CDR3nt: TGTGCCAGCAGTCCACAGGGTGATAGAAATTCACCCCTCCACTTT
j_gene: TRBJ1-2; abundance: NA; v_gene: TRBV27; d_gene: TRBD1; CDR3aa: CASSHQGDYGYTF; CDR3nt: TGTGCCAGCAGTCACCAGGGGGACTATGGCTACACCTTC
j_gene: TRBJ1-1; abundance: few; v_gene: TRBV18; d_gene: NA; CDR3aa: CASSPRQDEAFF; CDR3nt: TGTGCCAGCTCACCCCGACAGGATGAAGCTTTCTTT
j_gene: TRBJ2-3; abundance: NA; v_gene: TRBV7-9; d_gene: TRBD2; CDR3aa: CATGTSGLTDTQYF; CDR3nt: TGTGCCACGGGGACTAGCGGGCTCACAGATACGCAGTATTTT
j_gene: TRBJ1-2; abundance: NA; v_gene: TRBV21-1; d_gene: NA; CDR3aa: CASSRTGFYGYTF; CDR3nt: TGTGCCAGCAGCCGGACAGGTTTCTATGGCTACACCTTC
j_gene: TRBJ2-2; abundance: few; v_gene: TRBV7-8; d_gene: TRBD2; CDR3aa: CASSRIEAGAGRTGELFF; CDR3nt: TGTGCCAGCAGCCGAATTGAAGCGGGAGCTGGTCGCACCGGGGAGCTGTTTTTT
j_gene: TRBJ2-3; abundance: NA; v_gene: TRBV18; d_gene: TRBD1; CDR3aa: CASSQVTGNTDTQYF; CDR3nt: TGTGCCAGCTCCCAAGTGACAGGGAACACAGATACGCAGTATTTT
j_gene: TRBJ1-1; abundance: NA; v_gene: TRBV7-7; d_gene: NA; CDR3aa: CASSQGRGAEAFF; CDR3nt: TGTGCTAGCAGCCAAGGGCGGGGGGCAGAAGCTTTCTTT
j_gene: TRBJ2-7; abundance: NA; v_gene: TRBV11-2; d_gene: NA; CDR3aa: CASSPTGYEQYF; CDR3nt: TGTGCCAGCAGTCCCACAGGTTACGAGCAGTACTTC
j_gene: TRBJ1-3; abundance: NA; v_gene: TRBV27; d_gene: TRBD1; CDR3aa: CASSSGTGIDTIYF; CDR3nt: TGTGCCAGCAGTTCTGGGACAGGCATCGACACCATATATTTT
j_gene: TRBJ2-2; abundance: NA; v_gene: TRBV5-4; d_gene: TRBD1; CDR3aa: CASSKTGGFELNTGELFF; CDR3nt: TGTGCCAGCAGCAAGACAGGGGGCTTTGAATTGAACACCGGGGAGCTGTTTTTT
j_gene: TRBJ2-2; abundance: few; v_gene: TRBV5-1; d_gene: NA; CDR3aa: CRRERQQLGPQWDTGELFF; CDR3nt: TGCCGCAGGGAACGCCAGCAGCTTGGGCCCCAATGGGATACCGGGGAGCTGTTTTTT
j_gene: TRBJ2-5; abundance: NA; v_gene: TRBV11-2; d_gene: NA; CDR3aa: CASSLLRGRAETQYF; CDR3nt: TGTGCCAGCAGCCTCCTTAGGGGCAGGGCAGAGACCCAGTACTTC